The 12 T cell receptor beta chains given below trace back to one sample, sequenced in a study of blood T cell repertoires in COVID-19. Produced via immunoSEQ multiplex PCR; TCRdb's table is partial and in-frame only. The sample yields under 95,000 clones, 65% to 90% seen once. Sequenced: peripheral blood. Receptors originate from a woman older than 75 with acute or convalescent COVID-19.

The chain couples TRBV18 to TRBJ1-6; 7 nucleotides match TRBD1. Trimming took 6 bases from V and 8 from J; bases not matched to a gene: 10. The CDR3 loop spans 15 amino acids. Germline loops: CDR1 KGHSH, CDR2 LQKENI. The CDR3 loop reads CASSPRTGVDSPLHF. CDR3 coding DNA: TGTGCCAGCTCTCCCCGGACAGGTGTGGATTCACCCCTCCACTTT.

The rearrangement joins TRBV29-1 to TRBJ1-1, with 8 bases aligning to TRBD1. J gave up 4 bases and V 7 bases, and 11 bases lay outside the gene matches. CDR3 length: 14 residues. Germline V gene lookup returns CDR1 SQVTM and CDR2 ANQGSEA. CDR3 DNA: TGCAGCGCGAAAGGGAGGACAGGGTCCACTGAAGCTTTCTTT. Translated, it gives CSAKGRTGSTEAFF.

The chain links TRBV5-5 to TRBJ1-2; tentatively, D is TRBD1 (6 bases). V lost 1 base and J 4 bases, leaving 8 bases between the germline ends. The CDR3 loop spans 13 amino acids. Germline loops: CDR1 SGHKS, CDR2 YYEKEE (reference sequence). CDR3 bases: TGTGCCAGCAGCTTGCAAGGGGGCTATGGCTACACCTTC. This gives the protein CASSLQGGYGYTF.

The chain has TRBV9 and TRBJ2-3; TRBD2 agrees at 8 bases. Germline CDR1 is SGDLS and CDR2 is YYNGEE. V trimming: 4 bases; J trimming: 5 bases; junction bases outside the gene matches: 0. The CDR3 covers 12 residues. DNA of the CDR3: TGTGCCAGCAGCCGGGAGGGAGATACGCAGTATTTT. Protein product: CASSREGDTQYF.

The count of this clone is one. The rearrangement joins TRBV18 to TRBJ2-5; D call uncertain. Trimming took off 1 base at V and 5 bases at J, with 11 bases between the two ends. Germline V gene sequence: CDR1 KGHSH, CDR2 LQKENI. The CDR3 contains 14 residues. CDR3 sequence: CASSPQSVGETQYF. For the CDR3, the DNA is TGTGCCAGCTCACCACAGAGCGTTGGCGAGACCCAGTACTTC.

The J gene is TRBJ2-7, the V gene TRBV19, with a possible D match to TRBD1 (5 bases). The CDR3 sequence is 15 residues long. Per germline, CDR1 LNHDA and CDR2 SQIVND (reference sequence). V dropped 1 base and J dropped 0 bases, with 10 bases sitting between them. CDR3: CASSIGQKNSYEQYF. CDR3 nucleotides: TGTGCCAGTAGTATAGGACAGAAAAACTCCTACGAGCAGTACTTC.

This chain joins TRBV2 and TRBJ2-6; D ambiguous. The CDR3 is 16 amino acids. CDR1 and CDR2 (germline): SNHLY, FYNNEI. The V end was cut by 9 bases, the J end by 1 base, with 16 bases between. CDR3 bases: TGTGCCAGTGATAGTCCCGGTCGGTCTGGGGCCAACGTCCTGACTTTC. Residues: CASDSPGRSGANVLTF.

The chain carries TRBV11-2 and TRBJ1-1; D is ambiguous. The germline V gene has CDR1 SGHAT and CDR2 FQNNGV. Trimming shortened V by 2 bases and J by 6 bases, and 10 bases separated the two germline ends. This CDR3 spans 13 amino acids. The CDR3 DNA sequence: TGTGCCAGCAGCTTACCATTCCGGGCTGAAGCTTTCTTT. It translates to CASSLPFRAEAFF.

The chain combines TRBV29-1 with TRBJ2-2; 7 nucleotides align to TRBD1. This CDR3 contains 15 residues. Unmatched junction bases numbered 11, after V lost 6 bases and J lost 4 bases. In germline, CDR1 is SQVTM, CDR2 ANQGSEA. The CDR3 DNA is TGCAGCGTGCCTGAACAAGGGGGCGTCACCGGGGAGCTGTTTTTT. This gives the protein CSVPEQGGVTGELFF.

The genes are TRBV5-5 and TRBJ1-1; 10 nucleotides align to TRBD1. The germline gives CDR1 SGHKS, CDR2 YYEKEE (reference sequence). This CDR3 has 12 residues. After removal of 4 bases from V and 10 bases from J, the junction contained 4 bases not matched to a gene. The CDR3: CASSATGGLAFF. The CDR3 DNA is TGTGCCAGCAGCGCGACAGGGGGCCTAGCTTTCTTT.

The chain has TRBV14 and TRBJ1-1, with D perhaps matching TRBD1 (5 bases). This CDR3 is 11 amino acids long. Germline V lookup: CDR1 SGHDN, CDR2 FVKESK. The CDR3, as DNA: TGTGACTCAGGGTTTGGCACTGAAGCTTTCTTT. Translating it yields CDSGFGTEAFF.

This clone was recorded a few times. This CDR3 is CASSPFSLNNSPLHF. In DNA, the CDR3 is TGTGCCAGCAGCCCCTTCTCGTTAAATAATTCACCCCTCCACTTT. V is TRBV11-3 and J is TRBJ1-6; no clear D gene. The germline gives CDR1 SGHNT, CDR2 YENEEA. The ends were cut back, 5 bases at V and 5 bases at J, with 13 bases in the middle. The CDR3 runs 15 residues.